This passage covers 18 T cell receptor beta chains from one sample sequenced in a study of a mutant IDH1 vaccine in newly diagnosed glioma. Time point noted: week 11, during vaccination. Each vaccine dose was 300 ug of mutant IDH1 20-mer peptide, with topical imiquimod. Their cognate antigens are unknown. Clones were read by immunoSEQ multiplex PCR, and TCRdb kept only the in-frame ones, dropping some. The sample contains around 65,000 clones, about four fifths of which appear only once. Source: PBMCs, taken from a glioma patient whose treatment included an IDH1 peptide vaccine. Receptor source: a man aged 50 or older with glioma.

This chain uses TRBV9 with TRBJ1-3; possible D gene TRBD1, 5 bases. The CDR3 runs to 21 residues. CDR1 is SGDLS and CDR2 is YYNGEE in the germline V gene. V lost 0 bases, J lost 2 bases, and 27 bases lay in between. CDR3 DNA sequence: TGTGCCAGCAGCGTAGATGGGGGACGGTCTGGTTCCGTATCCCCTGGAAACACCATATATTTT. Residues: CASSVDGGRSGSVSPGNTIYF.

The J gene is TRBJ1-3, the V gene TRBV9, with TRBD1 matching 7 bases. There are 16 residues in the CDR3. Germline CDR1 and CDR2: SGDLS and YYNGEE. V lost 4 bases, J lost 0 bases, and 7 bases stayed unmatched. The CDR3 sequence: CASSLYRGRSGNTIYF. The CDR3 DNA reads as TGTGCCAGCAGCCTATACAGGGGCCGCTCTGGAAACACCATATATTTT. Full variable domain (missing parts from reference TRBV9 and TRBJ1-3): DSGVTQTPKHLITATGQRVTLRCSPRSGDLSVYWYQQSLDQGLQFLIQYYNGEERAKGNILERFSAQQFPDLHSELNLSSLELGDSALYFCASSLYRGRSGNTIYFGEGSWLTVV.

This sequence joins TRBV19 and TRBJ2-7; TRBD2 matches at 8 bases. Germline CDR1 LNHDA, CDR2 SQIVND (reference sequence). The CDR3 is made up of 13 amino acids. V lost 5 bases, J lost 2 bases, and 2 bases stayed unmatched. CDR3 DNA sequence: TGTGCCAGTAGTGCGGGGGGTACCTACGAGCAGTACTTC. It translates to CASSAGGTYEQYF.

This chain connects TRBV5-6 to TRBJ2-2; TRBD2 matches 12 bases. From germline, CDR1 is SGHDT and CDR2 YYEEEE. With V trimmed by 3 bases and J by 8 bases, 5 bases remained unmatched. This CDR3 is 15 amino acids long. The CDR3 DNA is TGTGCCAGCAGCTGGACTAGCGGGGCGCGTGGGGAGCTGTTTTTT. Translated: CASSWTSGARGELFF.

J is TRBJ2-7 and V is TRBV27, with D perhaps matching TRBD1 (6 bases). Germline CDR1 MNHEY, CDR2 SMNVEV (reference sequence). The CDR3 runs 15 residues. The V end lost 5 bases, the J end lost 2 bases, and 16 bases lay between the germline ends. The CDR3 DNA is TGTGCCAGCAGTCCACAGGGAACGGGGACCTACGAGCAGTACTTC. It encodes CASSPQGTGTYEQYF.

This clone was counted between two and nine times. V and J are TRBV7-6 and TRBJ1-1, with a tentative D call TRBD1 (6 bases). Germline values: CDR1 SGHVS, CDR2 FNYEAQ. The CDR3 is 14 residues long. Between the trimmed V and J ends, which lost 1 base and 4 bases, there was a span of 10 bases. The CDR3 region is CASSLDRVGTEAFF. The CDR3 DNA is TGTGCCAGCAGCTTAGACAGGGTTGGCACTGAAGCTTTCTTT.

This sequence joins TRBV5-1 and TRBJ2-4; D is possibly TRBD1 (5 bases). V lost 4 bases, J lost 3 bases, and 8 bases lay in between. The CDR3 consists of 13 residues. The V gene's germline CDR1 is SGHRS and CDR2 YFSETQ. CDR3: CASSPTDKNIQYF. The CDR3 DNA is TGCGCCAGCAGCCCGACAGACAAAAACATTCAGTACTTC.

The genes are TRBV25-1 and TRBJ1-2; TRBD1 might be the D (5 bases). CDR3 size: 12 residues. The V gene's germline CDR1 is MGHDK and CDR2 SYGVNS. With 5 bases removed from V and 10 bases from J, the gap between germline ends came to 14 bases. CDR3 nucleotides: TGTGCCAGCAGTTGGGGGAGAAAATTCTACACCTTC. It is translated as CASSWGRKFYTF.

The chain couples TRBV11-2 to TRBJ2-1; D is undetermined. This CDR3 has 16 amino acids. Germline CDR1 SGHAT, CDR2 FQNNGV. Trimming left V 1 base short and J 0 bases short, with 10 bases between. The CDR3 sequence: CASSLGVRSSYNEQFF. CDR3 DNA: TGTGCCAGCAGCTTAGGGGTGAGGAGCTCCTACAATGAGCAGTTCTTC.

This clone has only a few counts. The chain employs TRBV6-5 and TRBJ1-6; D gene ambiguous. This CDR3 has 14 amino acids. The germline V and J ends were trimmed by 4 bases and 3 bases, with 7 bases remaining between them. CDR1 is MNHEY, CDR2 SVGAGI, per germline. The CDR3 region is CASSWERYNSPLHF. DNA of the CDR3: TGTGCCAGCAGTTGGGAACGCTATAATTCACCCCTCCACTTT.

V gene TRBV5-4 combines with J gene TRBJ2-3; D unclear. V lost 2 bases, J lost 0 bases, and 13 bases lay in between. Germline CDR1 is SGHNT and CDR2 is YYREEE (reference sequence). This CDR3 is 16 amino acids long. The CDR3 loop reads CASSFGRSTSTDTQYF. DNA for the CDR3: TGTGCCAGCAGCTTTGGGCGGAGCACTAGCACAGATACGCAGTATTTT.

The rearrangement uses TRBV2 and TRBJ2-7; TRBD2 might be the D (6 bases). The V end was cut by 8 bases, the J end by 2 bases, with 7 bases between. The germline gives CDR1 SNHLY, CDR2 FYNNEI. CDR3 length equals 11 residues. CDR3 sequence reads: CASGRTYEQYF. In DNA form, the CDR3 reads TGTGCCAGCGGGAGGACCTACGAGCAGTACTTC.

The rearrangement uses TRBV7-8 and TRBJ1-3, with D uncertain. The length of the CDR3 is 15 residues. Trimming cost V 0 bases and J 0 bases, with 6 bases left between them. Germline values: CDR1 SGHVS, CDR2 FQNEAQ. The CDR3 sequence is CASSLADISGNTIYF. The CDR3 DNA sequence: TGTGCCAGCAGCTTAGCTGACATCTCTGGAAACACCATATATTTT. Complete variable domain (other parts from reference TRBV7-8 and TRBJ1-3): GAGVSQSPRYKVAKRGQDVALRCDPISGHVSLFWYQQALGQGPEFLTYFQNEAQLDKSGLPSDRFFAERPEGSVSTLKIQRTQQEDSAVYLCASSLADISGNTIYFGEGSWLTVV.

The J gene is TRBJ1-2, the V gene TRBV4-1; TRBD1 matches at 9 bases. The junction had 16 bases not matched to a gene; V was cut back by 6 bases and J by 8 bases. The CDR3 spans 16 residues. The germline CDR1 and CDR2 sequences are MGHRA and YSYEKL. CDR3 DNA sequence: TGCGCCAGCAGTTACCCATCGGGGACAGGGAGAGAAGGCTACACCTTC. Its translation is CASSYPSGTGREGYTF.

V usage is TRBV4-1 and J usage is TRBJ2-7; D ambiguous. In germline, CDR1 is MGHRA, CDR2 YSYEKL. The length of the CDR3 is 15 residues. With 3 bases removed from V and 2 bases from J, the gap between germline ends came to 14 bases. CDR3 in DNA: TGCGCCAGCAGCCAGCGAGATCTGGGCCCCTACGAGCAGTACTTC. This gives the protein CASSQRDLGPYEQYF.

This clone appeared a few times. The rearrangement joins TRBV9 to TRBJ1-1, with 7 nucleotides matching TRBD1. Germline lookup yields CDR1 SGDLS and CDR2 YYNGEE. This CDR3 is built from 13 residues. With V trimmed by 4 bases and J by 4 bases, 4 bases remained unmatched. CDR3 sequence reads: CASSYQGGTEAFF. The CDR3, as DNA: TGTGCCAGCAGCTATCAGGGGGGCACTGAAGCTTTCTTT.

V is TRBV19 and J is TRBJ1-1; no firm D call. The CDR3 runs to 13 residues. Trimming pared 7 bases from V and 0 bases from J, leaving 9 bases between. Germline CDR1 is LNHDA and CDR2 is SQIVND (reference sequence). The chain's CDR3 is CASNYEMNTEAFF. CDR3 nucleotides: TGTGCCAGTAACTATGAGATGAACACTGAAGCTTTCTTT.

This rearrangement joins TRBV27 to TRBJ2-1, with a tentative D call TRBD2 (6 bases). The CDR3 is 13 residues long. Germline V gene lookup returns CDR1 MNHEY and CDR2 SMNVEV (reference sequence). Trimming pared 3 bases from V and 5 bases from J, leaving 8 bases between. CDR3 sequence (DNA): TGTGCCAGCAGTTTGGGGACTCACAATGAGCAGTTCTTC. Its translation: CASSLGTHNEQFF.